This TCR beta chain was captured by sequencing in a study of cytomegalovirus exposure and HLA in healthy donors. At the level of the study: There were 350 to 400 genotyped donors. Of these, about 86% fell in the genetic ancestry cluster associated with self-reported Caucasian donors. Overall study results and limits: Rare TCR sequences dominated, though some public TCRs recurred in many donors. Later on, a genetic analysis was performed. It linked a missense variant in DCLRE1C with V- and J-gene trimming of TCR beta.

V shed 7 bases and J 2 bases; nucleotides not matched to a gene: 8. CDR1 is ENHRY and CDR2 is SYGVKD in the germline V gene. The CDR3 extends over 14 amino acids. Regarding this clone: The antigen is undetermined.

The study ran its PCR with 60 Vbeta and 13 Jbeta primers. The repertoire was sequenced with immunoSEQ multiplex PCR; TCRdb's copy has only in-frame clones and lacks some. The sample consists of about 190,000 clones, around 87% of them appearing once. The sequencing sample was made of PBMCs. The rearrangement joins TRBV10-3 to TRBJ2-7; 7 bases are a match to TRBD1. The receptor's source is a man younger than 40 in good health and CMV-seronegative. The CDR3 loop reads CAINPGTATYEQYF. CDR3 DNA: TGTGCCATCAACCCCGGGACAGCGACCTACGAGCAGTACTTC.